This T cell receptor beta chain was recovered during a study of regulatory dendritic cells for organ transplantation. Findings and caveats of the study: Regulatory dendritic cells appeared to expand memory CD8+ clones less than mature ones. Naive T cells showed high diversity, memory cells less, memory CD8+ least.

Sorted T cells were CFSE-labeled and cultured around 5 days with allogeneic regulatory or mature dendritic cells at 1:10. Concerning this clone: What it binds is not known.

Clones were sequenced by immunoSEQ multiplex PCR, and TCRdb holds only the in-frame ones, with some missing. The sample has some 11,000 clones, 74% seen once. The CDR3 loop spans 15 amino acids. V lost 5 bases to trimming and J lost 5 bases; unmatched junction nucleotides: 7. CDR1 is SGHRS and CDR2 is YFSETQ in the germline V gene. This TCR was sampled from a human donor in good health. This chain connects TRBV5-1 to TRBJ2-5; 12 bases align to TRBD2. The sequenced material came from naive CD4+ T cells from blood cultured with regulatory dendritic cells. Described subset: CD45RA+ naive T cells. This chain's CDR3 is CASSARTSGAETQYF. CDR3 DNA sequence: TGCGCCAGCAGTGCGAGGACTAGCGGGGCGGAGACCCAGTACTTC.